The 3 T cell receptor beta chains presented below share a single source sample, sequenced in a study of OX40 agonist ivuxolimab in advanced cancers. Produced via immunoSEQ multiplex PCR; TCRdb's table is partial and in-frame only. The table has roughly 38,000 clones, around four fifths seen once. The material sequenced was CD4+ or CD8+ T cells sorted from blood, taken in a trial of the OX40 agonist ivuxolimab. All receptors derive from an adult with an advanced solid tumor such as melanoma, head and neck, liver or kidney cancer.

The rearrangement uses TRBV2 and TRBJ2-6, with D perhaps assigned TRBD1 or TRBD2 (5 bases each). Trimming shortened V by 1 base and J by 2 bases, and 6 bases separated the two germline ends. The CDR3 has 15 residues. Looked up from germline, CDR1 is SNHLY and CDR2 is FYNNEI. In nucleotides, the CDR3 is TGTGCCAGCAGTGAAGGAGGGGCTGGGGCCAACGTCCTGACTTTC. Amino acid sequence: CASSEGGAGANVLTF.

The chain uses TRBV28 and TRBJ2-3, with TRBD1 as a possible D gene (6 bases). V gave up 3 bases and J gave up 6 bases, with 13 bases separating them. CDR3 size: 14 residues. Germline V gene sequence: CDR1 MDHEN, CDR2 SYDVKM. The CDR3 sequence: CASSLGATWDTQYF. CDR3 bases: TGTGCCAGCAGTTTGGGGGCTACCTGGGATACGCAGTATTTT.

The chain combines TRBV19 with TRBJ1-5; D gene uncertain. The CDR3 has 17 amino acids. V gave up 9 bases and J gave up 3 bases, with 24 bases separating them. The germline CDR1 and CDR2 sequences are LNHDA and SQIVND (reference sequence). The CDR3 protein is CASDTGRSGTFNQPQHF. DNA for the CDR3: TGTGCCAGCGACACCGGACGGAGCGGAACCTTCAATCAGCCCCAGCATTTT.